This T cell receptor (beta chain) was identified in a study of PD-L1 blockade in urothelial cancer. CDR3 length: 15 amino acids. Germline V gives CDR1 MNHEY, CDR2 SVGAGI. The V gene end was trimmed by 5 bases and the J gene end by 0 bases; junction bases not matched to a gene: 6. The assay was immunoSEQ multiplex PCR, and TCRdb's table has in-frame clones only and misses some. Of 35,000 to 45,000 clones in the sample, approximately 77% were seen once. Sequenced material: PBMCs, taken around atezolizumab (anti-PD-L1) treatment. The V call is TRBV6-5, the J call TRBJ2-7; TRBD1 matches 8 bases. This TCR was sampled from a man between 65 and 85 years old with urothelial cancer. The CDR3 nucleotides read TGTGCCAGCAGTCGGACAGGGTTGAGCTCCTACGAGCAGTACTTC. It codes for CASSRTGLSSYEQYF.